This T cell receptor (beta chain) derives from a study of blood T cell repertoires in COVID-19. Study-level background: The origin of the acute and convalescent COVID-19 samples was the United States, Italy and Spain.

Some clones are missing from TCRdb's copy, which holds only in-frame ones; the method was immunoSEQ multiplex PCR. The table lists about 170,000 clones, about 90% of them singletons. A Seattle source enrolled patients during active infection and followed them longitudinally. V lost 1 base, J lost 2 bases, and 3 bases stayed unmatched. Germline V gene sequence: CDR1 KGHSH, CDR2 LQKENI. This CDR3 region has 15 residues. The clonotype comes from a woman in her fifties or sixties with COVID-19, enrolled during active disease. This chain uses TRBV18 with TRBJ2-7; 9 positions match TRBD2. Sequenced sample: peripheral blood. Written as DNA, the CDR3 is TGTGCCAGCTCACCACTAGCGGGAGCCCCCTACGAGCAGTACTTC. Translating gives CASSPLAGAPYEQYF. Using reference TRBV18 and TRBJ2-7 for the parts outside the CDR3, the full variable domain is NAGVMQNPRHLVRRRGQEARLRCSPMKGHSHVYWYRQLPEEGLKFMVYLQKENIIDESGMPKERFSAEFPKEGPSILRIQQVVRGDSAAYFCASSPLAGAPYEQYFGPGTRLTVT.